This T cell receptor (beta chain) was sequenced for a study of cytomegalovirus exposure and HLA in healthy donors. At the level of the study: Of about 390 genotyped donors, roughly 80% grouped in the Caucasian-associated ancestry cluster. Study-wide results and caveats: Earlier analysis found most TCR beta V segments productive about 87% or about 30% of the time. TCR beta sequences reportedly predicted most subjects' HLA-A and HLA-B alleles accurately.

In the case of this clone: Its cognate antigen is unknown.

The PCR contained 60 Vbeta and 13 Jbeta primers. Profiled with immunoSEQ multiplex PCR; TCRdb holds only in-frame clones, not every one. This sample yields about 120,000 clones, of which around 82% are seen a single time; around 11% belongs to the top ten. The germline CDR1 and CDR2 sequences are SGHTA and FQGNSA. The CDR3 is 15 residues long. The J segment lost 7 bases and the V segment lost 5 bases, leaving 9 bases of the junction unmatched. When sampled, the donors appeared nominally healthy, though they likely had unrecorded immune exposures. Sequenced: PBMCs. The clonotype originates from a male donor in good health and CMV-seropositive. This chain uses TRBV7-2 with TRBJ2-5; 11 positions match TRBD1. The CDR3 here is CASSSGTGGRGTQYF. CDR3 nucleotide sequence: TGTGCCAGCAGCAGCGGGACAGGGGGTCGGGGGACCCAGTACTTC.